One and the same sample provided the 19 T cell receptor beta chains below, sequenced in a study of glioma-infiltrating T cells. TCR alpha and beta CDR3 regions were amplified from RNA using iRepertoire nested multiplex PCR. Each CDR3 protein is one row after TCRdb ran MiXCR on the multiplex PCR reads. The data contain about 140,000 distinct CDR3 sequences, approximately 40% of them seen just once; the ten biggest clones take up around 18%. The sequencing sample was made of glioma tissue, nonneoplastic brain tissue, or PBMCs (not recorded which). The source is a human donor with low-grade glioma or glioblastoma, undergoing nonglioma brain surgery, or in good health (not recorded which).

This chain links TRBV5-6 with TRBJ2-3, with D tentatively TRBD1 or TRBD2 (5 bases each). Germline CDR1 SGHDT, CDR2 YYEEEE. Trimming left V 0 bases short and J 9 bases short, with 11 bases between. The length of the CDR3 is 13 residues. CDR3 sequence: CASSLAGTPTQYF. DNA of the CDR3: TGTGCCAGCAGCTTGGCTGGGACCCCAACGCAGTATTTT.

The chain is built from TRBV2 and TRBJ1-1; D might be TRBD1 (6 bases). Trimming took off 4 bases at V and 5 bases at J, with 11 bases between the two ends. Germline CDR1 is SNHLY and CDR2 is FYNNEI. This CDR3 region has 13 residues. This CDR3 reads CASSVQGGTEAFF. The CDR3 bases are TGTGCCAGCAGTGTACAGGGTGGGACTGAAGCTTTCTTT.

This clonotype was picked up a small number of times. This chain connects TRBV3-1 to TRBJ1-2; D gene unclear. V lost 5 bases, J lost 1 base, and 11 bases lay in between. The CDR3 has 14 residues. Germline loops: CDR1 LGHDT, CDR2 YNNKEL (reference sequence). The chain's CDR3 is CASSVAADNYGYTF. As DNA, the CDR3 is TGTGCCAGCAGCGTGGCAGCAGATAACTATGGCTACACCTTC.

The chain uses TRBV18 and TRBJ2-7; TRBD1 is a possible D gene (5 bases). The CDR3 runs to 13 residues. Per the germline V gene, CDR1 is KGHSH and CDR2 is LQKENI. The V end was cut by 2 bases, the J end by 2 bases, with 7 bases between. CDR3 protein: CASSPTGTYEQYF. CDR3 DNA sequence: TGTGCCAGCTCACCAACAGGTACCTACGAGCAGTACTTC.

The CDR3 coding sequence is TGCGCCAGCAGCTTGGCCAGGTTGAACACTGAAGCTTTCTTT. The encoded protein is CASSLARLNTEAFF. This chain joins TRBV4-1 and TRBJ1-1; D unclear. Germline V gene sequence: CDR1 MGHRA, CDR2 YSYEKL. The V end was cut by 5 bases, the J end by 0 bases, with 10 bases between. The CDR3 has 14 amino acids.

This chain uses TRBV6-2 or TRBV6-3 with TRBJ2-1; D is unresolved. The germline CDR1 and CDR2 sequences are MNHEY and SVGEGT. V shed 3 bases and J shed 3 bases, with 6 bases lying between them. This CDR3 contains 13 residues. The CDR3 sequence is CASSYLRYNEQFF. The CDR3 nucleotides are TGTGCCAGCAGTTATTTGCGCTACAATGAGCAGTTCTTC.

The rearrangement uses TRBV4-1 and TRBJ2-7; 10 bases line up with TRBD2. Germline V gene sequence: CDR1 MGHRA, CDR2 YSYEKL. This CDR3 is 17 amino acids long. The junction had 15 bases not matched to a gene; V was cut back by 3 bases and J by 7 bases. DNA for the CDR3: TGCGCCAGCAGCCAGACTTCCGGGACTAGCGCTAACAATGAGCAGTACTTC. Translated, it gives CASSQTSGTSANNEQYF.

CDR3 in DNA: TGTGCCAGCACTTGGGGAAACACCATATATTTT. Protein sequence: CASTWGNTIYF. V is TRBV6-2 or TRBV6-3 and J is TRBJ1-3, with no clear D. Germline V lookup: CDR1 MNHEY, CDR2 SVGEGT. V was pared by 7 bases and J by 4 bases, with 5 bases between. CDR3 length: 11 amino acids.

The V call is TRBV4-2, the J call TRBJ1-3, with 9 nucleotides matching TRBD1. The CDR3 runs to 19 residues. The J segment lost 2 bases and the V segment lost 5 bases, leaving 16 bases of the junction unmatched. Germline-derived CDR1 and CDR2 are LGHNA and YNFKEQ. The CDR3 DNA reads as TGTGCCAGCAGCGGTCCGGGACAGGGCCCCCCGGCAACTGGAAACACCATATATTTT. It translates to CASSGPGQGPPATGNTIYF.

The V gene is TRBV7-2, the J gene TRBJ2-7, with D tentatively TRBD2 (6 bases). V was clipped by 5 bases and J by 2 bases, with 16 bases between them. CDR1 is SGHTA, CDR2 FQGNSA, per germline. CDR3 length: 15 amino acids. CDR3 DNA sequence: TGTGCCAGCAGCGTTAACCTAGCGACAACCTACGAGCAGTACTTC. As protein: CASSVNLATTYEQYF.

This clonotype was seen more than once but under ten times. Relative to the germline gene, one junction end is altered; a read error may explain this. The rearrangement uses TRBV20-1 and TRBJ2-3; TRBD2 aligns across 9 bases. Germline assignment: CDR1 DFQATT and CDR2 SNEGSKA (reference sequence). CDR3 length: 15 amino acids. DNA for the CDR3: TGCAGTGCTAAGGGCTTAGGGACTAGCACCGATACGCAGTATTTT. This sequence encodes CSAKGLGTSTDTQYF.

Remarks on this clonotype: Because it lacks the conserved phenylalanine or tryptophan at the end, this CDR3 is likely a read error. This sequence joins TRBV7-8 and TRBJ1-3; no definite D call. V was trimmed by 4 bases and J by 4 bases, leaving 8 bases between them. The CDR3 runs 13 residues. The germline V gene has CDR1 SGHVS and CDR2 FQNEAQ. The CDR3 nucleotides are TGTGCCAGCAGCTATGACTTGGGAAACACCATATATCTT. It translates to CASSYDLGNTIYL.

The chain is built from TRBV11-2 and TRBJ1-1, with 9 bases fitting TRBD1. With 0 bases clipped from V and 10 bases from J, the junction kept 3 bases outside the gene matches. CDR1 and CDR2 from the germline V gene are SGHAT and FQNNGV. This CDR3 contains 13 residues. The CDR3 spells CASSLEVTGGAFF. The CDR3 DNA follows: TGTGCCAGCAGCTTAGAGGTGACAGGGGGAGCTTTCTTT.

This chain uses TRBV7-9 with TRBJ2-5; tentative D call: TRBD2 (5 bases). CDR3 size: 10 residues. Germline assignment: CDR1 SEHNR and CDR2 FQNEAQ (reference sequence). Trimming took 10 bases from V and 5 from J, leaving 8 bases between them. CDR3: CATERETQYF. In nucleotides, the CDR3 is TGTGCCACCGAGCGGGAGACCCAGTACTTC.

The V call is TRBV6-6, the J call TRBJ2-7; weak D call: TRBD1 (6 bases). There are 14 residues in the CDR3. V lost 0 bases, J lost 5 bases, and 11 bases lay in between. Germline V gene lookup returns CDR1 MNHNY and CDR2 SVGAGI (reference sequence). CDR3 DNA: TGTGCCAGCAGTTACTCACCAGGGGCTAACGAGCAGTACTTC. It codes for CASSYSPGANEQYF.

This clonotype was seen repeatedly, ten times or more. The chain uses TRBV6-1 and TRBJ2-3; 12 bases map to TRBD1. The CDR3 covers 14 residues. The V segment lost 8 bases and the J segment 5 bases; nucleotides outside the gene matches: 5. Germline V gene lookup returns CDR1 MNHNS and CDR2 SASEGT. CDR3 nucleotide sequence: TGTGCCAGCGTCGGGACAGGGGGCGAAGATACGCAGTATTTT. Translating it yields CASVGTGGEDTQYF.

The gene calls are TRBV15 and TRBJ1-4, with 12 bases aligning to TRBD1. The germline V gene encodes CDR1 LNHNV and CDR2 YYDKDF (reference sequence). This CDR3 is built from 17 residues. V trimming: 5 bases; J trimming: 5 bases; junction bases outside the gene matches: 9. Written as DNA, the CDR3 is TGTGCCACCAGCGGACCGGGACAGGGGGCCCTCAATGAAAAACTGTTTTTT. Protein: CATSGPGQGALNEKLFF. The entire variable domain, with the rest obtained from reference TRBV15 and TRBJ1-4, is as follows: DAMVIQNPRYQVTQFGKPVTLSCSQTLNHNVMYWYQQKSSQAPKLLFHYYDKDFNNEADTPDNFQSRRPNTSFCFLDIRSPGLGDTAMYLCATSGPGQGALNEKLFFGSGTQLSVL.

The rearrangement uses TRBV6-6 and TRBJ1-1, with a tentative D call TRBD1 (5 bases). Trimming shortened V by 6 bases and J by 2 bases, and 22 bases separated the two germline ends. Germline CDR1 MNHNY, CDR2 SVGAGI (reference sequence). The CDR3 consists of 17 residues. The CDR3 sequence is CASRTGAAGDRNTEAFF. Written as DNA, the CDR3 is TGTGCCAGCAGGACGGGAGCAGCGGGGGATAGAAACACTGAAGCTTTCTTT.

This clonotype has only a few counts. The chain is built from TRBV7-2 and TRBJ1-2, with D perhaps TRBD1 (5 bases). The germline CDR1 and CDR2 sequences are SGHTA and FQGNSA. V lost 5 bases and J 0 bases, leaving 10 bases between the germline ends. The CDR3 spans 14 residues. In DNA, the CDR3 is TGTGCCAGCAGCGGGGACGGAGCTAACTATGGCTACACCTTC. This codes for CASSGDGANYGYTF.